These T cell receptor beta chains were read from a single sample in a study of T cell repertoires in cytomegalovirus infection. MiXCR, applied by TCRdb to the reads, yields one record per CDR3 protein. The table has about 890,000 distinct CDR3 sequences, approximately 30% seen once. No antigen has been assigned to these receptors. The material sequenced was cultured CD8+ T cells from PBMCs, taken from culture after CMV antigen stimulation. All receptors derive from a human donor in good health (CMV status not recorded). Some clones in this sample may be carry-over from other donors' samples. Each CDR3 is given with its conserved first and last residue.

v_call: TRBV28; cdr3_aa: CASSLPGADTEAFF
v_call: TRBV25-1; cdr3_aa: CASSGNREDTEAFF
v_call: TRBV2; cdr3_aa: CAGVAGGSSYNEQFF
v_call: TRBV7-9; cdr3_aa: CASSLAPGQGEKYEKLFF
v_call: TRBV7-2; cdr3_aa: CASSLGVGYQETQYF
v_call: TRBV6-6; cdr3_aa: CASREQGSGSPLHF
v_call: TRBV29-1; cdr3_aa: CSVAGGYNEQFF
v_call: TRBV5-1; cdr3_aa: CASSLPRTEWYNSPLHF
v_call: TRBV6-1; cdr3_aa: CASIWTSGGYTF
v_call: TRBV25-1; cdr3_aa: CASSPGGGSTDTQYF
v_call: TRBV28; cdr3_aa: CASSFEGARVAGGPFYNEQFF
v_call: TRBV2; cdr3_aa: CASSRDSSYNSSLHF
v_call: TRBV9; cdr3_aa: CASSVQKNTGELFF
v_call: TRBV10-3; cdr3_aa: CATDLAAGHQDTQYF
v_call: TRBV12-3/TRBV12-4; cdr3_aa: CASSSTGSYGQYF
v_call: TRBV7-9; cdr3_aa: CASSPWTGGTEETQYF
v_call: TRBV7-6; cdr3_aa: CASSPLGGGAANEQFF
v_call: TRBV11-1; cdr3_aa: CASIPIGDRGFDTEAFF
v_call: TRBV19; cdr3_aa: CASSSDSHTEAFF
v_call: TRBV7-6; cdr3_aa: CASSYPGLAGPGELFF
v_call: TRBV27; cdr3_aa: CASREGIHPYFF
v_call: TRBV7-9; cdr3_aa: CASSSPGEETQYF
v_call: TRBV7-9; cdr3_aa: CASTLDVGAEAFF
v_call: TRBV7-6; cdr3_aa: CASSQSNTGELFF
v_call: TRBV7-9; cdr3_aa: CASSLASGRSGYTF
v_call: TRBV27; cdr3_aa: CASSPTVRRVYGYTF
v_call: TRBV12-5; cdr3_aa: CASGLVLGRSTGELFF
v_call: TRBV5-4; cdr3_aa: CASSFISGISYNEQFF
v_call: TRBV27; cdr3_aa: CASSLVAGALLNEQFF
v_call: TRBV7-2; cdr3_aa: CASSHLAGGSTDTQYF
v_call: TRBV7-9; cdr3_aa: CASTVLVGDAEAFF